Shown below are 28 T cell receptor beta chains from a single sample sequenced in a study of blood T cell repertoires in COVID-19. The table came from immunoSEQ multiplex PCR; TCRdb's copy has only in-frame clones and leaves some out. Of 110,000 or so clones in the sample, approximately 90% were seen once. The sequenced sample consisted of peripheral blood. Source of these receptors: a woman between 50 and 59 years old with acute or convalescent COVID-19.

The rearrangement joins TRBV24-1 to TRBJ1-4; D gene uncertain. Germline CDR1 and CDR2: KGHDR and SFDVKD. Trimming cost V 3 bases and J 4 bases, with 17 bases left between them. The CDR3 contains 17 residues. CDR3: CATSDGNRRLDNEKLFF. The CDR3 bases are TGTGCCACCAGTGATGGTAATAGACGGCTAGATAATGAAAAACTGTTTTTT.

The chain employs TRBV19 and TRBJ1-4; 10 positions agree with TRBD1. The CDR3 covers 20 residues. The V and J ends lost 7 bases and 4 bases, in that order; junction bases with no gene match: 21. CDR1 is LNHDA, CDR2 SQIVND, per germline (reference sequence). The CDR3 DNA follows: TGTGCCAGTAAGCCGCACTATAGGGACAGGGGCTTTCGGGGTAATGAAAAACTGTTTTTT. It yields the protein CASKPHYRDRGFRGNEKLFF.

V is TRBV3-1 (or the pseudogene TRBV3-2) and J is TRBJ1-3; 8 bases are shared with TRBD1. The V segment lost 4 bases and the J segment 1 base; nucleotides outside the gene matches: 3. Germline values: CDR1 LGHDT, CDR2 YNNKEL (reference sequence). The CDR3 totals 15 residues. Here the CDR3 DNA reads TGTGCCAGCAGCCCGGACAGGGTATCTGGAAACACCATATATTTT. Translated: CASSPDRVSGNTIYF.

The chain carries TRBV2 and TRBJ1-5; D is unresolved. Trimming removed 1 base at V and 3 bases at J, with 10 bases between. CDR1 is SNHLY, CDR2 FYNNEI, per germline. The CDR3 length is 15 residues. The CDR3, as DNA: TGTGCCAGCAGTGAAGGGCAGACTAACAATCAGCCCCAGCATTTT. Its translation is CASSEGQTNNQPQHF.

The rearrangement links TRBV30 to TRBJ2-5, with D tentatively TRBD1 (5 bases). CDR1 and CDR2 (germline): GTSNPN, SVGIG (reference sequence). V was trimmed by 4 bases and J by 4 bases, leaving 10 bases between them. This CDR3 is 12 amino acids long. This CDR3 is CAWTGSSETQYF. CDR3 in DNA: TGTGCCTGGACAGGGTCTTCAGAGACCCAGTACTTC.

The chain joins TRBV13 to TRBJ1-3; D possibly corresponds to TRBD1 (5 bases). This CDR3 has 14 amino acids. Between the trimmed V and J ends, which lost 6 bases and 2 bases, there was a span of 11 bases. The V gene's germline CDR1 is PRHDT and CDR2 FYEKMQ (reference sequence). The CDR3 DNA reads as TGTGCCAGCAGTCCGGGGGGGGCTGGAAACACCATATATTTT. Its protein is CASSPGGAGNTIYF.

This clone was counted a single time. The V call is TRBV19, the J call TRBJ2-5, with 8 bases aligning to TRBD2. CDR1 is LNHDA, CDR2 SQIVND, per germline (reference sequence). The CDR3 loop spans 16 amino acids. V lost 5 bases and J lost 2; bases outside the gene matches: 10. The CDR3 region is CASSLRPGLGQETQYF. The CDR3 DNA follows: TGTGCCAGTAGTCTCCGCCCGGGACTAGGTCAAGAGACCCAGTACTTC.

This rearrangement joins TRBV6-5 to TRBJ1-1; no reliable D call. The CDR3 has 13 amino acids. Germline lookup yields CDR1 MNHEY and CDR2 SVGAGI. The germline V and J ends were trimmed by 6 bases and 11 bases, with 19 bases remaining between them. CDR3 DNA: TGTGCCAGCAGGGTCCCGACGGGGATAATGGCTTTCTTT. This gives the protein CASRVPTGIMAFF.

The chain employs TRBV3-1 (or the pseudogene TRBV3-2) and TRBJ2-5; 10 positions match TRBD2. Trimming removed 2 bases from V and 5 bases from J; junction bases left unmatched: 2. Germline CDR1 reads LGHDT; CDR2 reads YNNKEL (reference sequence). The CDR3 totals 14 residues. The CDR3 region is CASSQQLAGETQYF. The CDR3 nucleotides are TGTGCCAGCAGCCAACAACTAGCGGGGGAGACCCAGTACTTC.

The CDR3 reads CASSRGAFYNEQFF. As DNA, the CDR3 is TGTGCCAGCAGCCGCGGGGCTTTCTACAATGAGCAGTTCTTC. V gene TRBV6-5 combines with J gene TRBJ2-1; possibly TRBD2 for D (6 bases). V was cut by 6 bases and J by 3 bases, with 12 bases left in between. The germline CDR1 and CDR2 sequences are MNHEY and SVGAGI. The CDR3 has 14 amino acids.

The gene calls are TRBV28 and TRBJ2-1; 10 nucleotides line up with TRBD2. The junction had 15 bases not matched to a gene; V was cut back by 1 base and J by 6 bases. The germline V gene encodes CDR1 MDHEN and CDR2 SYDVKM. The CDR3 extends over 19 amino acids. In DNA, the CDR3 is TGTGCCAGCAGTTTATCGACAGGGGCTCCTAGCGGGAGAGTCAATGAGCAGTTCTTC. Protein: CASSLSTGAPSGRVNEQFF.

The chain is built from TRBV9 and TRBJ2-3; D might be TRBD2 (5 bases). V was pared by 0 bases and J by 1 base, with 9 bases between. The CDR3 consists of 15 residues. CDR1 is SGDLS, CDR2 YYNGEE, per germline. Written as DNA, the CDR3 is TGTGCCAGCAGCGTAGAGCCAGCGGGCACAGATACGCAGTATTTT. Translation: CASSVEPAGTDTQYF.

The chain combines TRBV5-1 with TRBJ2-1, with TRBD1 matching over 11 bases. Germline trimming cut 6 bases from V and 7 bases from J; bases unmatched to any gene: 12. Germline CDR1 is SGHRS and CDR2 is YFSETQ. The CDR3 is 16 amino acids. CDR3 nucleotides: TGCGCCAGCAACCCCGGACAGGGGGCGAGGAGGAATGAGCAGTTCTTC. Translating gives CASNPGQGARRNEQFF.

The table lists this clone with a count of one. The chain combines TRBV6-5 with TRBJ2-6; TRBD1 agrees at 7 bases. The CDR3 runs 14 residues. The germline V gene has CDR1 MNHEY and CDR2 SVGAGI. J was trimmed by 4 bases and V by 6 bases; bases with no gene match: 3. The CDR3 sequence is CASSPGGGANVLTF. CDR3 DNA: TGTGCCAGCAGCCCAGGGGGAGGGGCCAACGTCCTGACTTTC.

This chain links TRBV4-3 with TRBJ1-1, with D uncertain. V gave up 0 bases and J gave up 0 bases, with 14 bases separating them. CDR1 and CDR2 from the germline V gene are LGHNA and YSLEER. This CDR3 is 17 amino acids long. The CDR3 reads CASSQDEGIGMNTEAFF. CDR3 DNA sequence: TGCGCCAGCAGCCAAGACGAAGGAATCGGGATGAACACTGAAGCTTTCTTT.

The CDR3 spells CSAGQGGETQYF. CDR3 sequence (DNA): TGCAGCGCCGGGCAGGGCGGAGAGACCCAGTACTTC. J is TRBJ2-5 and V is TRBV29-1, with D possibly being TRBD1 (5 bases). The CDR3 is 12 amino acids. Germline V lookup: CDR1 SQVTM, CDR2 ANQGSEA. V lost 7 bases and J lost 4, with 13 bases in between.

The chain recombines TRBV2 with TRBJ1-5; 9 bases line up with TRBD1. Trimming cost V 2 bases and J 7 bases; bases outside gene matches: 3. The CDR3 sequence is 14 residues long. Germline CDR1 reads SNHLY; CDR2 reads FYNNEI. The DNA for the CDR3 is TGTGCCAGCAGTGAAAGGACAGGGGTCCAGCCCCAGCATTTT. Residues: CASSERTGVQPQHF.

This clone was observed a single time. V gene TRBV5-1 combines with J gene TRBJ1-2, with D uncertain. CDR1 and CDR2 (germline): SGHRS, YFSETQ. Between the trimmed V and J ends, which lost 3 bases and 6 bases, there was a span of 12 bases. This CDR3 has 13 residues. CDR3 sequence reads: CASSSRLGDGYTF. The CDR3 DNA is TGCGCCAGCAGCTCACGTCTCGGAGATGGCTACACCTTC.

The chain recombines TRBV30 with TRBJ1-4; weak D call: TRBD1 (5 bases). This CDR3 region has 14 residues. Trimming left V 4 bases short and J 7 bases short, with 16 bases between. Germline V lookup: CDR1 GTSNPN, CDR2 SVGIG (reference sequence). The CDR3 sequence: CAWKVGQGGEKLFF. As DNA, the CDR3 is TGTGCCTGGAAGGTGGGGCAGGGCGGTGAAAAACTGTTTTTT.

V is TRBV6-5 and J is TRBJ1-2; 10 bases match TRBD1. Germline V CDR1 and CDR2: MNHEY, SVGAGI. The CDR3 totals 15 residues. V dropped 0 bases and J dropped 6; count of bases not matched to a gene: 4. CDR3 sequence: CASSYSGQGLDGYTF. For the CDR3, the DNA is TGTGCCAGCAGTTACTCGGGACAGGGGCTCGATGGCTACACCTTC.

This clone showed up just a few times. The genes are TRBV7-2 and TRBJ1-5; tentatively, D is TRBD1 (6 bases). The CDR3 contains 15 residues. Germline-derived CDR1 and CDR2 are SGHTA and FQGNSA. Trimming took off 2 bases at V and 0 bases at J, with 8 bases between the two ends. The CDR3 loop reads CASSLRGSSNQPQHF. The CDR3 DNA reads TGTGCCAGCAGCTTAAGGGGGAGTAGCAATCAGCCCCAGCATTTT.

The rearrangement joins TRBV27 to TRBJ2-5; TRBD2 agrees at 10 bases. After removal of 5 bases from V and 9 bases from J, the junction contained 15 bases not matched to a gene. This CDR3 contains 16 residues. Looked up from germline, CDR1 is MNHEY and CDR2 is SMNVEV (reference sequence). This CDR3 reads CASSVGRTSGARAQYF. The CDR3 region has the DNA TGTGCCAGCAGTGTCGGCCGGACTAGCGGAGCGAGGGCCCAGTACTTC.

The V call is TRBV19, the J call TRBJ1-3; D call uncertain. CDR3 length equals 14 residues. V lost 10 bases to trimming and J lost 2 bases, with 15 bases between them. Germline V lookup: CDR1 LNHDA, CDR2 SQIVND (reference sequence). CDR3 DNA sequence: TGTGCCACCGCGACAAGCTTTACTGGAAACACCATATATTTT. It translates to CATATSFTGNTIYF.

The chain recombines TRBV6-5 with TRBJ2-1, with 10 bases matching TRBD2. The V segment lost 4 bases and the J segment 7 bases; nucleotides outside the gene matches: 7. There are 15 residues in the CDR3. In germline, CDR1 is MNHEY, CDR2 SVGAGI. The chain's CDR3 is CASSLLAGPGNEQFF. CDR3 nucleotide sequence: TGTGCCAGCAGTTTACTAGCGGGACCCGGTAATGAGCAGTTCTTC.

The CDR3 sequence is CASSYQAQGNIQYF. CDR3 DNA: TGTGCCAGCAGCTACCAGGCGCAGGGAAACATTCAGTACTTC. The chain uses TRBV7-2 and TRBJ2-4, with D tentatively TRBD1 (5 bases). There are 14 residues in the CDR3. V shed 4 bases and J shed 6 bases, with 13 bases lying between them. Germline CDR1 and CDR2: SGHTA and FQGNSA.

V gene TRBV6-1 combines with J gene TRBJ2-7; 9 bases match TRBD2. The CDR3 is 15 residues long. Trimming cost V 3 bases and J 3 bases; bases outside gene matches: 6. The germline CDR1 and CDR2 sequences are MNHNS and SASEGT. The CDR3: CASSEGLAGFYEQYF. The CDR3 DNA is TGTGCCAGCAGTGAGGGGCTAGCGGGGTTCTACGAGCAGTACTTC.

This chain joins TRBV9 and TRBJ2-4; D uncertain. Germline V gives CDR1 SGDLS, CDR2 YYNGEE. The CDR3 spans 14 residues. V lost 0 bases, J lost 0 bases, and 4 bases lay in between. CDR3 amino acids: CASSVGLAKNIQYF. CDR3 sequence (DNA): TGTGCCAGCAGCGTAGGGCTAGCCAAAAACATTCAGTACTTC.

The chain employs TRBV5-1 and TRBJ1-1; D is unresolved. Germline V gene lookup returns CDR1 SGHRS and CDR2 YFSETQ. This CDR3 spans 15 amino acids. With 1 base removed from V and 1 base from J, the gap between germline ends came to 11 bases. The CDR3, as DNA: TGCGCCAGCAGCTTGAATGGGCAGGCGAACACTGAAGCTTTCTTT. It yields the protein CASSLNGQANTEAFF. Complete variable domain (other parts from reference TRBV5-1 and TRBJ1-1): KAGVTQTPRYLIKTRGQQVTLSCSPISGHRSVSWYQQTPGQGLQFLFEYFSETQRNKGNFPGRFSGRQFSNSRSEMNVSTLELGDSALYLCASSLNGQANTEAFFGQGTRLTVV.